This T cell receptor (beta chain) is from a study of HIV-infected patients and healthy controls. Notes on the study in general: Size-matched repertoire data failed to replicate the apparent Gini index recovery after therapy in HIV-infected patients.

cDNA was made from roughly 470 ng RNA using alpha and beta constant primers. Using multiplexing indices, alpha and beta chain libraries were generated apart by chain-specific third strand synthesis. One primer pair amplified all rearrangements per chain; each cDNA got molecular barcodes. From the 5' RACE reads, TCRdb called clonotypes with MiXCR, one entry per CDR3 protein. The sample holds 14,000 or so distinct CDR3 sequences, approximately 12% seen once. Roughly three months, about 14 weeks, into antiretroviral therapy, follow-up blood was collected. All unsorted peripheral T cells were captured because whole blood was used without fractionation. CDR3 length: 17 amino acids. Trimming stripped 0 bases from V and 2 bases from J, with 14 bases between. Germline V gene sequence: CDR1 DFQATT, CDR2 SNEGSKA (reference sequence). This clonotype was observed at least ten times. The antigen is undetermined.

J is TRBJ2-6 and V is TRBV20-1; a weak D match, TRBD2 (5 bases). The receptor comes from an adult with HIV infection. The donor label of this sample is uncertain. The sample in question was blood, obtained during antiretroviral therapy. The CDR3 spells CSAREDGVNTGANVLTF. In DNA, the CDR3 is TGCAGTGCTAGAGAAGACGGGGTGAATACTGGGGCCAACGTCCTGACTTTC.